These 32 T cell receptor beta chains originate from one sample sequenced in a study of cytomegalovirus exposure and HLA in healthy donors. Use of 60 Vbeta and 13 Jbeta primers characterized the PCR. TCRdb's copy holds only in-frame clones and misses some; the assay was immunoSEQ multiplex PCR. This sample has approximately 81,000 clones; around 70% occur once, and the top ten carry more than 8.5%. Input material: PBMCs. All receptors derive from a man between 40 and 49 years old in good health and CMV-seropositive.

The chain uses TRBV6-4 and TRBJ1-1; no definite D call. Germline CDR1 is MRHNA and CDR2 is SNTAGT. Trimming shortened V by 0 bases and J by 1 base, and 6 bases separated the two germline ends. The CDR3 covers 14 residues. The CDR3 loop is CASSDSNRNTEAFF. CDR3 DNA sequence: TGTGCCAGCAGTGACTCGAACAGGAACACTGAAGCTTTCTTT.

V is TRBV28 and J is TRBJ1-6; 10 bases are shared with TRBD1. After removal of 5 bases from V and 9 bases from J, the junction contained 16 bases not matched to a gene. CDR1 is MDHEN, CDR2 SYDVKM, per germline. This CDR3 region has 18 residues. CDR3 in amino acids: CASSPSGGDRGYGSPLHF. Here the CDR3 DNA reads TGTGCCAGCAGTCCCTCCGGGGGGGACAGGGGATATGGTTCACCCCTCCACTTT.

This rearrangement joins TRBV28 to TRBJ1-4, with D possibly matching TRBD1 (6 bases). Trimming cost V 4 bases and J 5 bases, with 26 bases left between them. The CDR3 length is 19 residues. Germline-derived CDR1 and CDR2 are MDHEN and SYDVKM. CDR3 sequence: CASSSPRGAETYLNEKLFF. In DNA, the CDR3 is TGTGCCAGCAGTTCGCCCAGGGGCGCGGAAACTTACCTAAATGAAAAACTGTTTTTT.

This clone was seen more than once but under ten times. This chain uses TRBV5-1 with TRBJ2-3, with D tentatively TRBD1 (6 bases). Germline lookup yields CDR1 SGHRS and CDR2 YFSETQ. V gave up 2 bases and J gave up 3 bases, with 10 bases separating them. CDR3 length: 14 amino acids. CDR3 region: CASSFEGVTDTQYF. CDR3 in DNA: TGCGCCAGCAGCTTCGAGGGGGTTACAGATACGCAGTATTTT.

The chain joins TRBV20-1 to TRBJ1-1; D not resolved. V gave up 3 bases and J gave up 7 bases, with 9 bases separating them. Germline lookup yields CDR1 DFQATT and CDR2 SNEGSKA (reference sequence). This CDR3 comprises 11 residues. The CDR3 here is CSASQGGEAFF. CDR3 nucleotide sequence: TGCAGTGCTAGTCAAGGCGGTGAAGCTTTCTTT.

The rearrangement uses TRBV7-9 and TRBJ2-5, with D possibly being TRBD1 (6 bases). The V gene's germline CDR1 is SEHNR and CDR2 FQNEAQ (reference sequence). Trimming took 5 bases from V and 5 from J, leaving 18 bases between them. This CDR3 spans 15 amino acids. The CDR3 nucleotides are TGTGCCAGCAGCATTCAACAGGGCCCTTGGGAGACCCAGTACTTC. Its translation: CASSIQQGPWETQYF.

This clone was seen only once. The chain couples TRBV2 to TRBJ2-3, with D possibly being TRBD1 (6 bases). This CDR3 is 14 amino acids long. CDR1 is SNHLY, CDR2 FYNNEI, per germline. V lost 6 bases to trimming and J lost 6 bases, with 16 bases between them. CDR3 DNA: TGTGCCAGCAGCGCCCCCACAGGGCCCGATACGCAGTATTTT. Translation gives CASSAPTGPDTQYF.

V gene TRBV9 combines with J gene TRBJ1-4; 9 bases are shared with TRBD1. The germline V gene encodes CDR1 SGDLS and CDR2 YYNGEE. With V trimmed by 2 bases and J by 7 bases, 3 bases remained unmatched. This CDR3 is built from 14 residues. The chain's CDR3 is CASSVGQGSEKLFF. The CDR3 region has the DNA TGTGCCAGCAGCGTGGGACAGGGCTCTGAAAAACTGTTTTTT.

V is TRBV7-2 and J is TRBJ2-1, with 7 bases fitting TRBD2. The germline V gene has CDR1 SGHTA and CDR2 FQGNSA. The CDR3 runs to 15 residues. J was trimmed by 5 bases and V by 5 bases; bases with no gene match: 9. The CDR3 is CASSSRGRENNEQFF. CDR3 sequence (DNA): TGTGCCAGCAGCAGTCGCGGGAGAGAGAACAATGAGCAGTTCTTC.

This chain links TRBV5-1 with TRBJ1-2; tentative D call: TRBD1 (5 bases). The germline gives CDR1 SGHRS, CDR2 YFSETQ. The ends were cut back, 0 bases at V and 6 bases at J, with 9 bases in the middle. The CDR3 runs 13 residues. CDR3 DNA sequence: TGCGCCAGCAGCTTGGAAGGGGTTGATGGCTACACCTTC. Translating it yields CASSLEGVDGYTF.

The chain has TRBV7-8 and TRBJ2-5; 8 bases map to TRBD2. This CDR3 region has 16 residues. With 5 bases clipped from V and 5 bases from J, the junction kept 13 bases outside the gene matches. The V gene's germline CDR1 is SGHVS and CDR2 FQNEAQ. The CDR3 loop is CASSGRSGAAGETQYF. Written as DNA, the CDR3 is TGTGCCAGCAGCGGACGTAGCGGGGCCGCCGGGGAGACCCAGTACTTC. Full variable domain (outside the CDR3, taken from reference TRBV7-8 and TRBJ2-5): GAGVSQSPRYKVAKRGQDVALRCDPISGHVSLFWYQQALGQGPEFLTYFQNEAQLDKSGLPSDRFFAERPEGSVSTLKIQRTQQEDSAVYLCASSGRSGAAGETQYFGPGTRLLVL.

The rearrangement uses TRBV4-1 and TRBJ1-6; D remains unclear. V lost 4 bases to trimming and J lost 5 bases, with 18 bases between them. Per germline, CDR1 MGHRA and CDR2 YSYEKL. This CDR3 is built from 17 residues. CDR3 sequence reads: CASSPRLGGGNNSPLHF. CDR3 DNA sequence: TGCGCCAGCAGCCCTCGTCTGGGAGGTGGGAATAATTCACCCCTCCACTTT.

This rearrangement joins TRBV5-6 to TRBJ1-1; D may be TRBD1 (6 bases). CDR3 size: 15 residues. Trimming pared 0 bases from V and 4 bases from J, leaving 13 bases between. The germline gives CDR1 SGHDT, CDR2 YYEEEE. CDR3 in DNA: TGTGCCAGCAGCTTGGTGGTTACAGGGACCACTGAAGCTTTCTTT. Its protein product is CASSLVVTGTTEAFF.

This clone appeared a single time. The chain uses TRBV15 and TRBJ2-3; 7 nucleotides align to TRBD2. From germline, CDR1 is LNHNV and CDR2 YYDKDF (reference sequence). The trim removed 8 bases at V and 6 bases at J, leaving 14 bases unmatched. This CDR3 is 15 amino acids long. The CDR3 DNA follows: TGTGCCACCGCCCTGGCGGGAGCTTCCACGGATACGCAGTATTTT. This translates into CATALAGASTDTQYF.

This clone appeared a few times. The rearrangement links TRBV5-6 to TRBJ2-1; D is unresolved. V was clipped by 2 bases and J by 9 bases, with 9 bases between them. Germline V CDR1 and CDR2: SGHDT, YYEEEE. The CDR3 contains 12 residues. CDR3 DNA: TGTGCCAGCAGCTTAGATTTCAGTGAGCAGTTCTTC. Its protein product is CASSLDFSEQFF.

The chain recombines TRBV2 with TRBJ2-7, with a tentative D call TRBD1 (7 bases). Trimming took 6 bases from V and 4 from J, leaving 13 bases between them. CDR3 length equals 13 residues. Germline lookup yields CDR1 SNHLY and CDR2 FYNNEI. The CDR3 reads CASRRDREYEQYF. The CDR3 DNA reads TGTGCCAGCAGGCGGGACAGAGAGTACGAGCAGTACTTC.

The CDR3 spells CASSQDLLAGGPAGTGELFF. The CDR3, as DNA: TGCGCCAGCAGCCAAGATCTGCTAGCGGGGGGCCCGGCGGGCACCGGGGAGCTGTTTTTT. The chain carries TRBV4-3 and TRBJ2-2; 11 bases fit TRBD2. CDR3 length: 20 residues. Germline loops: CDR1 LGHNA, CDR2 YSLEER. The V segment lost 0 bases and the J segment 4 bases; nucleotides outside the gene matches: 13.

The chain has TRBV28 and TRBJ1-2, with 7 bases that match TRBD1. Germline CDR1 reads MDHEN; CDR2 reads SYDVKM. The CDR3 totals 14 residues. V shed 6 bases, J shed 5 bases, and the junction held 9 bases outside the gene matches. CDR3 DNA sequence: TGTGCCAGCAGCTCCTGGACAGGAGATTATGGCTACACCTTC. It specifies CASSSWTGDYGYTF.

The chain employs TRBV4-1 and TRBJ2-5; no reliable D call. This CDR3 region has 16 residues. Trimming took 0 bases from V and 4 from J, leaving 15 bases between them. Germline V gene sequence: CDR1 MGHRA, CDR2 YSYEKL. CDR3 loop: CASSQDSRTASETQYF. DNA for the CDR3: TGCGCCAGCAGCCAAGATTCCAGAACAGCTTCAGAGACCCAGTACTTC.

The chain links TRBV11-3 to TRBJ2-7, with TRBD1 as a possible D gene (6 bases). Germline CDR1 is SGHNT and CDR2 is YENEEA. V lost 1 base and J 6 bases, leaving 10 bases between the germline ends. The CDR3 contains 13 residues. CDR3 sequence (DNA): TGTGCCAGCAGCTTAGGACCACAGGGCGAGCAGTACTTC. Protein sequence: CASSLGPQGEQYF.

The V call is TRBV6-4, the J call TRBJ1-2, with D possibly TRBD1 on 5 matching bases. Trimming took 2 bases from V and 7 from J, leaving 14 bases between them. Germline V gives CDR1 MRHNA, CDR2 SNTAGT. The CDR3 loop spans 14 amino acids. This CDR3 reads CASSDNGATTGYTF. In nucleotides, the CDR3 is TGTGCCAGCAGTGACAATGGGGCTACCACTGGCTACACCTTC.

This chain connects TRBV7-9 to TRBJ2-7, with 8 bases fitting TRBD1. V lost 7 bases and J lost 5; bases outside the gene matches: 13. The CDR3 totals 15 residues. Germline V gives CDR1 SEHNR, CDR2 FQNEAQ (reference sequence). CDR3 loop: CASKLGEGQGHEQYF. CDR3 sequence (DNA): TGTGCCAGCAAATTAGGGGAAGGACAGGGCCACGAGCAGTACTTC.

V gene TRBV28 combines with J gene TRBJ1-5; 8 bases fit TRBD1. The CDR3 is 18 residues long. CDR1 is MDHEN and CDR2 is SYDVKM in the germline V gene. V gave up 6 bases and J gave up 2 bases; unmatched junction bases: 15. The CDR3 loop is CASSFPPDRGLRNQPQHF. In DNA, the CDR3 is TGTGCCAGCAGCTTTCCTCCCGACAGGGGACTCCGCAATCAGCCCCAGCATTTT.

This clone was counted a single time. The gene calls are TRBV6-5 and TRBJ2-7; a possible D gene is TRBD1 (5 bases). Per germline, CDR1 MNHEY and CDR2 SVGAGI. CDR3 length equals 12 residues. V lost 5 bases and J 4 bases, leaving 9 bases between the germline ends. As DNA, the CDR3 is TGTGCCAGCAGTCCGGACACTTACGAGCAGTACTTC. Protein: CASSPDTYEQYF.

The rearrangement joins TRBV7-9 to TRBJ2-1, with D tentatively TRBD1 (6 bases). The V end was cut by 4 bases, the J end by 2 bases, with 15 bases between. The V gene's germline CDR1 is SEHNR and CDR2 FQNEAQ (reference sequence). The CDR3 is 16 amino acids. Here the CDR3 reads CASSSKTGSTYNEQFF. The CDR3 nucleotides read TGTGCCAGCAGCTCCAAGACAGGCTCAACCTACAATGAGCAGTTCTTC.

V gene TRBV5-4 combines with J gene TRBJ2-4; no clear D. V was trimmed by 3 bases and J by 1 base, leaving 8 bases between them. The CDR3 sequence is 14 residues long. Germline V gene data show CDR1 as SGHNT and CDR2 as YYREEE (reference sequence). For the CDR3, the DNA is TGTGCCAGCAGCTCCGCCGGGGCCAAAAACATTCAGTACTTC. Residues: CASSSAGAKNIQYF.

CDR3 bases: TGTGCCACCAGCAGAGGAGTACAGGGAATTTACAATCAGCCCCAGCATTTT. As protein: CATSRGVQGIYNQPQHF. The genes are TRBV15 and TRBJ1-5, with D maybe TRBD1 (6 bases). CDR1 is LNHNV, CDR2 YYDKDF, per germline (reference sequence). Trimming pared 1 base from V and 3 bases from J, leaving 16 bases between. The CDR3 contains 17 residues.

CDR3 loop: CASTTGGNTNEKLFF. CDR3 DNA: TGTGCCAGCACCACAGGGGGAAATACTAATGAAAAACTGTTTTTT. This chain joins TRBV28 and TRBJ1-4; TRBD1 agrees at 8 bases. This CDR3 has 15 residues. Unmatched junction bases numbered 6, after V lost 7 bases and J lost 2 bases. Germline V lookup: CDR1 MDHEN, CDR2 SYDVKM.

The chain employs TRBV10-1 and TRBJ1-2; 9 positions match TRBD1. CDR1 WNHNN and CDR2 SYGVQD come from the germline V gene (reference sequence). Trimming took 6 bases from V and 8 from J; bases not matched to a gene: 13. The CDR3 spans 15 residues. CDR3 sequence reads: CASSPGQGSLSGYTF. CDR3 nucleotides: TGCGCCAGCAGCCCGGGACAGGGATCGCTTTCCGGCTACACCTTC.

The CDR3 loop reads CASRGTGGNEKLFF. The CDR3 DNA sequence: TGTGCCAGCAGAGGGACAGGGGGGAATGAAAAACTGTTTTTT. The chain carries TRBV27 and TRBJ1-4; 11 nucleotides match TRBD1. Germline trimming cut 6 bases from V and 5 bases from J; bases unmatched to any gene: 2. The CDR3 totals 14 residues. Looked up from germline, CDR1 is MNHEY and CDR2 is SMNVEV (reference sequence).

This chain joins TRBV6-5 and TRBJ1-2; the D is unclear. This CDR3 spans 14 amino acids. CDR1 is MNHEY, CDR2 SVGAGI, per germline. V lost 6 bases to trimming and J lost 3 bases, with 14 bases between them. Here the CDR3 reads CASSDHGVDYGYTF. As DNA, the CDR3 is TGTGCCAGCAGCGACCACGGGGTTGACTATGGCTACACCTTC.

The chain couples TRBV9 to TRBJ2-7; 12 bases fit TRBD2. Per the germline V gene, CDR1 is SGDLS and CDR2 is YYNGEE. This CDR3 is built from 17 residues. Germline trimming cut 0 bases from V and 6 bases from J; bases unmatched to any gene: 10. CDR3 sequence: CASSVEEGTSGRIEQYF. As DNA, the CDR3 is TGTGCCAGCAGCGTAGAAGAAGGAACTAGCGGGAGGATCGAGCAGTACTTC.